There are a few counts of the clone carrying this TCR beta chain. These data come from a study of patients and donors after allogeneic stem cell transplantation. CDR1 and CDR2 (germline): MDHEN, SYDVKM. The CDR3 covers 14 residues. V lost 2 bases and J lost 2; bases outside the gene matches: 0. In TCRdb, the RT-PCR reads were re-called with MiXCR into one record per CDR3 protein. The table lists about 40,000 distinct CDR3 sequences, 25% to 40% of them singletons, with roughly 78% in the top ten. Sequenced material: blood, either unsorted or a sorted T cell fraction (not recorded which). The receptor comes from a human donor who was either an allogeneic HSCT recipient or a stem cell or donor lymphocyte infusion donor (not recorded which). It is not recorded whose cells these are; they may come from a transplant donor. The chain joins TRBV28 to TRBJ2-7; TRBD1 agrees at 10 bases. CDR3 sequence (DNA): TGTGCCAGCAGTTTAGGGACAGGGGCCTACGAGCAGTACTTC. Protein product: CASSLGTGAYEQYF.